Listed below are T cell receptor beta chains from one sample, sequenced in a study of identifying expanded T cells in peripheral blood. The data were produced by immunoSEQ multiplex PCR, yet TCRdb's version contains in-frame clones alone and is incomplete. The data hold over 100,000 clones, with about 87% observed a single time. The sequenced material came from blood. Receptors were obtained from a person aged 18 to 75 in good health. CDR3s include the opening cysteine and the closing phenylalanine or tryptophan. D genes are given only for firm matches. A clone size is listed for some rows: how often the clone was seen (once, few, many), or a class if it is expanded.

J gene,clone size,V gene,D gene,CDR3 protein,CDR3 DNA
TRBJ1-1,-,TRBV29-1,-,CSVGVQGANTEAFF,TGCAGCGTTGGAGTGCAGGGAGCGAACACTGAAGCTTTCTTT
TRBJ2-3,once,TRBV6-6,-,CASTYASNIDTQYF,TGTGCCAGCACCTACGCGTCCAACATAGATACGCAGTATTTT
TRBJ2-5,-,TRBV5-4,-,CASSLPGPGAQYF,TGTGCCAGCAGCTTACCGGGACCCGGGGCCCAGTACTTC
TRBJ2-5,-,TRBV7-9,TRBD1,CASSFPGTGEETQYF,TGTGCCAGCAGCTTTCCAGGGACAGGGGAAGAGACCCAGTACTTC
TRBJ1-2,-,TRBV5-1,-,CASSGTPGRDGYTF,TGCGCCAGCAGCGGCACCCCAGGGCGCGATGGCTACACCTTC
TRBJ1-2,-,TRBV2,-,CASSEALSDYGYTF,TGTGCCAGCAGTGAAGCGCTATCAGACTATGGCTACACCTTC
TRBJ2-3,once,TRBV14,-,CASSPRWDVFTDTQYF,TGTGCCAGCAGCCCGAGGTGGGACGTCTTCACAGATACGCAGTATTTT
TRBJ1-3,-,TRBV6-1,-,CASSEDGSSGNTIYF,TGTGCCAGCAGTGAAGATGGCAGCTCTGGAAACACCATATATTTT
TRBJ2-5,once,TRBV5-1,TRBD2,CASTYGPGLAGGTRETQYF,TGCGCCAGCACCTACGGCCCGGGACTAGCGGGAGGAACCAGGGAGACCCAGTACTTC
TRBJ2-1,-,TRBV7-3,TRBD2,CASSLMGGRQNEQFF,TGTGCCAGCAGCTTAATGGGCGGGAGGCAGAATGAGCAGTTCTTC
TRBJ2-1,-,TRBV7-6,TRBD2,CASSLGQLAGGGDEQFF,TGTGCCAGCAGCTTAGGTCAACTAGCGGGAGGGGGCGATGAGCAGTTCTTC
TRBJ2-1,-,TRBV10-3,TRBD2,CAISDERGGHNEQFF,TGTGCCATCAGTGACGAACGGGGGGGCCACAATGAGCAGTTCTTC
TRBJ1-1,-,TRBV13,-,CASSLEGRNTEAFF,TGTGCCAGCAGCTTAGAGGGTCGCAACACTGAAGCTTTCTTT
TRBJ1-2,-,TRBV6-5,-,CASSLQGEHYGYTF,TGTGCCAGCAGTCTACAGGGAGAGCACTATGGCTACACCTTC
TRBJ1-4,-,TRBV6-6,TRBD1,CASRTGTGFEKLFF,TGTGCCAGCAGGACCGGGACAGGGTTTGAAAAACTGTTTTTT
TRBJ1-5,-,TRBV27,-,CASSLMGSNQPQHF,TGTGCCAGCAGTTTAATGGGTAGCAATCAGCCCCAGCATTTT
TRBJ2-1,-,TRBV6-5,TRBD2,CASSPTSATLNEQFF,TGTGCCAGCAGCCCGACTAGCGCCACTCTAAATGAGCAGTTCTTC
TRBJ2-5,-,TRBV29-1,TRBD1,CSVEWDRVETQYF,TGCAGCGTTGAGTGGGACAGGGTAGAGACCCAGTACTTC